The clone carrying this TCR beta chain has just a few counts. TCRdb recomputed calls from the 5' RACE reads with MiXCR, one row per CDR3 protein. This sample has tens of thousands of distinct CDR3 sequences, with roughly a fifth found just once. The data originate from a study of HIV-infected patients and healthy controls. Trimming pared 6 bases from V and 2 bases from J, leaving 12 bases between. The CDR3 is made up of 14 amino acids. The germline CDR1 and CDR2 sequences are LNHDA and SQIVND (reference sequence). The sample consisted of CD4+ T cells from blood. The TCR comes from a human donor in good health. V is TRBV19 and J is TRBJ2-3, with D maybe TRBD2 (5 bases). CDR3 amino acids: CASRRLDSTDTQYF. Written as DNA, the CDR3 is TGTGCCAGTAGACGATTGGACTCCACAGATACGCAGTATTTT.